What follows are 25 T cell receptor beta chains derived from one specimen sequenced in a study of T cells in localized non-small cell lung cancer. The method was immunoSEQ multiplex PCR; TCRdb's version includes in-frame clones alone and lacks a portion of them. The sample holds about 24,000 clones, approximately 84% seen once. The sample was peripheral blood, taken before any cancer treatment. These receptors originate from a male donor older than 55 with stage II squamous cell lung carcinoma.

A few counts support this clone. The chain joins TRBV6-5 to TRBJ1-1, with 9 bases fitting TRBD1. Germline lookup yields CDR1 MNHEY and CDR2 SVGAGI. With 6 bases clipped from V and 1 base from J, the junction kept 6 bases outside the gene matches. The CDR3 loop spans 15 amino acids. The CDR3 sequence: CASRTTGGWNTEAFF. The CDR3 DNA follows: TGTGCCAGCAGAACGACAGGGGGTTGGAACACTGAAGCTTTCTTT.

The rearrangement joins TRBV19 to TRBJ2-7; TRBD1 might be the D (6 bases). V dropped 3 bases and J dropped 2 bases, with 11 bases sitting between them. This CDR3 region has 14 residues. The V gene's germline CDR1 is LNHDA and CDR2 SQIVND (reference sequence). CDR3: CASSMDQGTYEQYF. CDR3 in DNA: TGTGCCAGTAGTATGGACCAGGGGACCTACGAGCAGTACTTC.

The chain recombines TRBV18 with TRBJ2-2; D is ambiguous. The CDR3 spans 13 residues. Germline V gives CDR1 KGHSH, CDR2 LQKENI. V lost 3 bases to trimming and J lost 7 bases, with 9 bases between them. CDR3 loop: CASSPKAGGELFF. CDR3 sequence (DNA): TGTGCCAGCTCACCTAAGGCAGGCGGGGAGCTGTTTTTT.

Here the CDR3 reads CASSETGSYGYTF. CDR3 coding DNA: TGTGCCAGCTCCGAGACAGGGAGCTATGGCTACACCTTC. V and J are TRBV18 and TRBJ1-2; 7 nucleotides match TRBD1. Germline V CDR1 and CDR2: KGHSH, LQKENI. The CDR3 runs to 13 residues. The junction had 5 bases not matched to a gene; V was cut back by 6 bases and J by 4 bases.

The chain couples TRBV6-1 to TRBJ1-2; 7 bases agree with TRBD1. The CDR3 is 15 residues long. Germline trimming cut 2 bases from V and 7 bases from J; bases unmatched to any gene: 10. Germline values: CDR1 MNHNS, CDR2 SASEGT. The CDR3 DNA follows: TGTGCCAGCAGTGAACGAAGGACAGGAAAGGCTGGCTACACCTTC. It encodes CASSERRTGKAGYTF.

The chain links TRBV2 to TRBJ2-2; 12 positions agree with TRBD1. The CDR3 loop spans 15 amino acids. Trimming at V came to 6 bases and at J to 5 bases, leaving 4 bases not matched to a gene. The V gene's germline CDR1 is SNHLY and CDR2 FYNNEI. CDR3 protein: CASSLGQGATGELFF. As DNA, the CDR3 is TGTGCCAGCAGCCTGGGACAGGGGGCGACCGGGGAGCTGTTTTTT.

This sequence joins TRBV25-1 and TRBJ1-6; TRBD1 matches at 9 bases. J gave up 8 bases and V 6 bases, and 5 bases lay outside the gene matches. Germline loops: CDR1 MGHDK, CDR2 SYGVNS. The length of the CDR3 is 14 residues. The CDR3 sequence: CASSWDRADSPLHF. For the CDR3, the DNA is TGTGCCAGCAGCTGGGACAGGGCAGATTCACCCCTCCACTTT. Combining the CDR3 with reference TRBV25-1 and TRBJ1-6 gives the whole variable domain EADIYQTPRYLVIGTGKKITLECSQTMGHDKMYWYQQDPGMELHLIHYSYGVNSTEKGDLSSESTVSRIRTEHFPLTLESARPSHTSQYLCASSWDRADSPLHFGNGTRLTVT.

The chain uses TRBV28 and TRBJ1-3; 7 bases align to TRBD1. The ends lost 4 bases at V and 2 bases at J; junction bases unmatched: 2. The CDR3 runs to 14 residues. Germline V gives CDR1 MDHEN, CDR2 SYDVKM. CDR3: CASSSTGTGNTIYF. CDR3 DNA sequence: TGTGCCAGCAGTTCGACAGGGACTGGAAACACCATATATTTT.

The genes are TRBV6-4 and TRBJ1-1, with a weak D call TRBD1 (5 bases). The V and J ends lost 0 bases and 8 bases respectively, with 10 bases between them. Germline CDR1 is MRHNA and CDR2 is SNTAGT. The CDR3 runs 13 residues. CDR3 amino acids: CASSDSARGEAFF. The CDR3 coding sequence is TGTGCCAGCAGTGACTCTGCAAGGGGAGAAGCTTTCTTT.

This chain joins TRBV7-2 and TRBJ2-5; possibly TRBD2 for D (7 bases). Deletions cut 5 bases from V and 1 base from J, with 11 bases between. Germline CDR1 is SGHTA and CDR2 is FQGNSA. The CDR3 has 14 residues. CDR3 protein: CASSGGGSQETQYF. CDR3 in DNA: TGTGCCAGCAGCGGGGGGGGCAGCCAAGAGACCCAGTACTTC.

V gene TRBV6-5 combines with J gene TRBJ2-2; D remains unclear. The CDR3 runs 11 residues. The germline CDR1 and CDR2 sequences are MNHEY and SVGAGI. The V and J ends lost 2 bases and 6 bases respectively, with 1 base between them. The CDR3: CASSYAGELFF. The CDR3 nucleotides read TGTGCCAGCAGTTACGCCGGGGAGCTGTTTTTT.

The V and J genes are TRBV7-9 and TRBJ2-7; D is uncertain. CDR1 SEHNR and CDR2 FQNEAQ come from the germline V gene (reference sequence). This CDR3 spans 12 amino acids. Trimming cost V 3 bases and J 5 bases, with 8 bases left between them. The CDR3 DNA sequence: TGTGCCAGCAGCTTGGCGGAGAACGAGCAGTACTTC. Residues: CASSLAENEQYF.

The V and J genes are TRBV7-2 and TRBJ2-2; the match to TRBD2 covers 7 bases. CDR1 and CDR2 (germline): SGHTA, FQGNSA. The CDR3 extends over 16 amino acids. V lost 6 bases and J lost 1; bases outside the gene matches: 8. CDR3 region: CASSSYGGGNTGELFF. CDR3 nucleotides: TGTGCCAGCAGTAGCTACGGCGGGGGGAACACCGGGGAGCTGTTTTTT.

V usage is TRBV18 and J usage is TRBJ1-1; D is uncertain. V lost 3 bases, J lost 11 bases, and 13 bases lay in between. CDR1 KGHSH and CDR2 LQKENI come from the germline V gene. The CDR3 is 12 amino acids. The CDR3 spells CASSPAGEEAFF. The CDR3 DNA reads TGTGCCAGCTCACCCGCAGGTGAGGAGGCTTTCTTT.

V is TRBV28 and J is TRBJ2-7, with D possibly matching TRBD2 (6 bases). V was trimmed by 4 bases and J by 3 bases, leaving 10 bases between them. Germline V gene data show CDR1 as MDHEN and CDR2 as SYDVKM. This CDR3 spans 13 amino acids. CDR3 residues: CASSSGLLYEQYF. The CDR3 bases are TGTGCCAGCAGTTCGGGACTCCTCTACGAGCAGTACTTC.

V usage is TRBV30 and J usage is TRBJ1-2, with a weak D call TRBD1 (5 bases). Looked up from germline, CDR1 is GTSNPN and CDR2 is SVGIG (reference sequence). Trimming took off 4 bases at V and 3 bases at J, with 12 bases between the two ends. The CDR3 totals 13 residues. The chain's CDR3 is CAWMNSGYYGYTF. CDR3 DNA sequence: TGTGCCTGGATGAATTCAGGGTACTATGGCTACACCTTC.

The rearrangement uses TRBV10-3 and TRBJ2-2, with TRBD2 matching over 9 bases. Per the germline V gene, CDR1 is ENHRY and CDR2 is SYGVKD. Trimming removed 7 bases from V and 4 bases from J; junction bases left unmatched: 4. The CDR3 has 14 amino acids. This chain's CDR3 is CAIKLAGVTGELFF. In DNA, the CDR3 is TGTGCCATCAAACTAGCGGGCGTCACCGGGGAGCTGTTTTTT.

V is TRBV19 and J is TRBJ1-6; D unclear. Germline values: CDR1 LNHDA, CDR2 SQIVND (reference sequence). CDR3 length: 12 residues. Trimming pared 4 bases from V and 7 bases from J, leaving 5 bases between. The CDR3 is CASSNQNSPLHF. CDR3 sequence (DNA): TGTGCCAGTAGTAATCAGAATTCACCCCTCCACTTT.

The chain carries TRBV28 and TRBJ1-4; D is ambiguous. This CDR3 has 13 residues. Trimming removed 5 bases at V and 6 bases at J, with 10 bases between. In germline, CDR1 is MDHEN, CDR2 SYDVKM. The CDR3: CASSPMEDEKLFF. The DNA for the CDR3 is TGTGCCAGCAGTCCGATGGAAGATGAAAAACTGTTTTTT.

The V and J genes are TRBV5-1 and TRBJ1-2; TRBD1 is a possible D gene (6 bases). The V end lost 4 bases, the J end lost 6 bases, and 19 bases lay between the germline ends. Per germline, CDR1 SGHRS and CDR2 YFSETQ. There are 15 residues in the CDR3. In DNA form, the CDR3 reads TGCGCCAGCAGCGCCAGACAGGAGTCGGATCATGGCTACACCTTC. As protein: CASSARQESDHGYTF.

The chain recombines TRBV19 with TRBJ2-1; D is perhaps TRBD2 (6 bases). The germline V gene encodes CDR1 LNHDA and CDR2 SQIVND (reference sequence). The germline V and J ends were trimmed by 7 bases and 3 bases, with 16 bases remaining between them. The CDR3 is made up of 15 amino acids. The CDR3 DNA is TGTGCCAGTACCTCAGCGCCGGGACTCTACAATGAGCAGTTCTTC. Amino acid sequence: CASTSAPGLYNEQFF.

The V call is TRBV15, the J call TRBJ2-7; D is unclear. Trimming took 1 base from V and 4 from J, leaving 8 bases between them. The CDR3 has 13 residues. The V gene's germline CDR1 is LNHNV and CDR2 YYDKDF (reference sequence). The CDR3 nucleotides are TGTGCCACCAGCAGAGGACGGTTGTACGAGCAGTACTTC. Translating it yields CATSRGRLYEQYF.

This chain uses TRBV28 with TRBJ2-5; TRBD2 matches 9 bases. Trimming cost V 5 bases and J 5 bases; bases outside gene matches: 9. Germline V gene sequence: CDR1 MDHEN, CDR2 SYDVKM. This CDR3 has 15 amino acids. Here the CDR3 DNA reads TGTGCCAGCAGTAGGACTAGCGTGAGGGGGGAGACCCAGTACTTC. It specifies CASSRTSVRGETQYF.

This clone was detected only a few times. The chain combines TRBV19 with TRBJ1-3; D not certain. The CDR3 has 15 residues. V lost 6 bases and J 0 bases, leaving 12 bases between the germline ends. Germline V gene sequence: CDR1 LNHDA, CDR2 SQIVND (reference sequence). The CDR3 loop reads CASSYMIVSGNTIYF. The CDR3 nucleotides are TGTGCCAGTAGCTATATGATCGTCTCTGGAAACACCATATATTTT.

This clone came up once. This chain connects TRBV5-1 to TRBJ2-1, with TRBD2 matching 8 bases. The CDR3 totals 16 residues. The J segment lost 4 bases and the V segment lost 2 bases, leaving 8 bases of the junction unmatched. CDR1 is SGHRS, CDR2 YFSETQ, per germline. CDR3 amino acids: CASSLPRGGIYNEQFF. In nucleotides, the CDR3 is TGCGCCAGCAGCTTACCACGGGGGGGCATTTACAATGAGCAGTTCTTC.